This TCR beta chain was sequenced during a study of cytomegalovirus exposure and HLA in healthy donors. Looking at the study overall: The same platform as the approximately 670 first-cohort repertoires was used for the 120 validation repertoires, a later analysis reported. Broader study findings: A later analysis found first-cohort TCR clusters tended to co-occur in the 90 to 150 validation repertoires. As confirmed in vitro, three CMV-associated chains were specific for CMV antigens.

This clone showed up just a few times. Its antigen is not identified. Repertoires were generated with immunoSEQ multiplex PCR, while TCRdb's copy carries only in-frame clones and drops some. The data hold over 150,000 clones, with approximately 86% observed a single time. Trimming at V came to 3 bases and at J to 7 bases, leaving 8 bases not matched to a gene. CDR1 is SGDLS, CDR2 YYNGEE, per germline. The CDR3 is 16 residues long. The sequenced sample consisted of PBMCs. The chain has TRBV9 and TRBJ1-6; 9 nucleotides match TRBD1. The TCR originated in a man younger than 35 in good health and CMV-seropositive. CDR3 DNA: TGTGCCAGCAGCGCAATTCCCGGGACAGGGAATTCACCCCTCCACTTT. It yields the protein CASSAIPGTGNSPLHF.